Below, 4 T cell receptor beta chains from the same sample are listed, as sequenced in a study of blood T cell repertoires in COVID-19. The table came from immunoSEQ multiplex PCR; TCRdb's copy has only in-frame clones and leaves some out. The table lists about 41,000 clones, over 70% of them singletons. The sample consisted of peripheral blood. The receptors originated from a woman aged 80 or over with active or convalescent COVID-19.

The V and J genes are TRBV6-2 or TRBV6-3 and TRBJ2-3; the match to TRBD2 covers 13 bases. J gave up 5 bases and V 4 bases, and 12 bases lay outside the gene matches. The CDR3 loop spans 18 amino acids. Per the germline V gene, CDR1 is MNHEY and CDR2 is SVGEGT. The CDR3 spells CASSSYGLAGAQGDTQYF. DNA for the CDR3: TGTGCCAGCAGTTCCTACGGACTAGCGGGAGCTCAGGGAGATACGCAGTATTTT.

The CDR3 DNA follows: TGCGCCAGCAGCCCGACCGCCGTAGGGGCCTACGAGCAGTACTTC. It translates to CASSPTAVGAYEQYF. The chain employs TRBV4-3 and TRBJ2-7, with TRBD1 as a possible D gene (5 bases). The CDR3 is made up of 15 amino acids. Germline CDR1 and CDR2: LGHNA and YSLEER. The V end was cut by 4 bases, the J end by 2 bases, with 15 bases between.

CDR3 nucleotide sequence: TGTGCCAGCAGCTTCACGGGGGATCAGCCCCAGCATTTT. It encodes CASSFTGDQPQHF. The chain joins TRBV7-9 to TRBJ1-5; possibly TRBD1 for D (5 bases). Germline CDR1 SEHNR, CDR2 FQNEAQ (reference sequence). V lost 3 bases, J lost 5 bases, and 8 bases lay in between. The CDR3 sequence is 13 residues long.

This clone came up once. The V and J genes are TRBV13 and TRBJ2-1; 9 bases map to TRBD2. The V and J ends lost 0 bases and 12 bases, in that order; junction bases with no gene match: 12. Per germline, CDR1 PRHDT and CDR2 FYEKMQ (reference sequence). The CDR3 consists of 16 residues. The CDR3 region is CASSLGGTSSWDPQFF. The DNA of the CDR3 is TGTGCCAGCAGCTTAGGAGGGACTAGCTCTTGGGATCCGCAGTTCTTC.